This TCR beta chain is drawn from a study of blood T cell repertoires in COVID-19. Trimming took 7 bases from V and 4 from J, leaving 10 bases between them. This CDR3 region has 11 residues. Germline loops: CDR1 SQVTM, CDR2 ANQGSEA. The assay was immunoSEQ multiplex PCR, and TCRdb's table has in-frame clones only and misses some. The repertoire holds about 270,000 clones, with around 82% as singletons. Only a few counts were recorded for this clone. The clonotype comes from a woman in her late teens or twenties with acute or convalescent COVID-19. The V gene is TRBV29-1, the J gene TRBJ1-1; no definite D call. Sequencing input: peripheral blood. In DNA, the CDR3 is TGCAGCGCCCGAGCCGGCACTGAAGCTTTCTTT. Translating gives CSARAGTEAFF. Filled out from reference TRBV29-1 and TRBJ1-1, the complete variable domain reads SAVISQKPSRDICQRGTSLTIQCQVDSQVTMMFWYRQQPGQSLTLIATANQGSEATYESGFVIDKFPISRPNLTFSTLTVSNMSPEDSSIYLCSARAGTEAFFGQGTRLTVV.